This section outlines one T cell receptor (beta chain) sequence together with its context. The antigen this receptor binds is unknown. No quality values exist for individual bases; no much larger clone is one base distant. The CDR3 regions of human TCRbeta chains were analyzed by immunosequencing. Per the original workflow: TCRs in the repertoires were matched against a reference library of SARS-CoV-2-specific TCRs that had been generated with the MIRA antigen-specificity platform. Breadth meant the fraction of unique TCRs that were SARS-CoV-2-associated, whereas depth meant the fraction of total T cells that were SARS-CoV-2-associated. Each spike-specific TCR was assigned to its reactive spike region and to a CD4 or CD8 class using the MIRA data. Log10-transformed breadth and depth values were compared by one-way ANOVA with Sidak's multiple comparisons tests. TCRdb provides this immuneACCESS table in a form limited to in-frame rearrangements. Some clones are lacking; in checked studies, under half of them reflect an unresolved V gene, and why the rest are absent is not known. The DNA was the basis for D and trimming; V, J and clone size are from that table. This sample gives around 110,000 clones in total; 90% to 95% of them show up just once. Roughly a fifth of the sample is taken by the ten largest.

In the paper's terms, the time point label means: baseline before first vaccination. Vaccinee samples came from UK trials COV001 and COV002, including a single-blind randomized controlled phase 2/3 trial of AZD1222 (ChAdOx1 nCoV-19) in healthy adults. For TCRbeta chain sequencing, PBMC samples from trial participants were taken at day 0 and at day 28 after the second dose. This sample was included in a study of T cell responses to AZD1222 COVID-19 vaccine (dated by TCRdb to 2020 to 2022). Some background on the complete study: AZD1222 recipients given second doses at about 4 weeks or at about 12 weeks were pooled, since spike-specific TCR depth and breadth were not found to differ between the two schedules. TCR sequencing was performed for some 250 trial participants, of whom around 200 were given two doses of AZD1222 and some 26 were given two doses of MenACWY control vaccine. Enrollment into the trials was organized by age into subgroups of 18-55, 56-69 and 70-plus years, and those subgroups contained 148, 28 and 57 TCR-sequenced participants, respectively.

The CDR3 covers 19 residues, taking in both the cysteine and the phenylalanine. Kept here is only the CDR3 DNA, which spans 57 bases and is read in frame from base 1. For this chain, trimming is 0 bases at the V end and 3 bases at the J end, and the number of junction bases without a gene match is 11. Reading the germline V gene gives CDR1 LGHNA and CDR2 YSLEER. General conclusions and limits of the study: Participants were mostly white British, with more females than males. The authors suggested clonal diversity may have been underestimated. Epitopes outside the regions mutated in the B.1.351 and B.1.1.7 variants were reportedly recognized by nearly half of the unique spike-specific TCRs. The whole spike protein was spanned by vaccine-associated CD4 TCRs, and dominant responses were seen in regions 160-218 and 743-854. Conclusions about previously exposed vaccinees are limited, since just five to seven AZD1222 recipients were seropositive for SARS-CoV-2 at baseline. In the small 56-69-year group, the increase in depth fell short of significance, most likely because of low power. A significant rise in spike-specific TCR breadth and depth was observed after two AZD1222 doses relative to day 0 and relative to MenACWY recipients. No day 14 peak-response samples were available, so repertoires were characterized only after the peak T cell response.

This TCR was recovered from an adult in good health. The receptor chain draws on TRBV4-3 and TRBJ2-3; 11 bases in the junction line up with TRBD2. The sequenced sample was peripheral blood, obtained on day 0 of AZD1222 vaccination. The DNA sequence follows: TGCGCCAGCAGCCAAGATTTCTACCGGCTAGCGGGGGGTACAGATACGCAGTATTTT. It translates as CASSQDFYRLAGGTDTQYF.